This is a list of T cell receptor beta chains from one sample in a study of blood T cell repertoires in COVID-19. Libraries were prepared by immunoSEQ multiplex PCR; TCRdb keeps only in-frame clonotypes and omits some of them. The top ten hold about 2.2% of the sample, which has approximately 230,000 clones, 75% to 90% seen once. The sample was peripheral blood. The origin of the receptors is a young man who had recovered from COVID-19. Both conserved end residues are trimmed from each CDR3.

V gene: TRBV7-6; J gene: TRBJ1-4; CDR3 protein: ASSLGQYEKLF
V gene: TRBV4-2; J gene: TRBJ1-1; CDR3 protein: ASSQEARVGAF
V gene: TRBV30; J gene: TRBJ1-2; CDR3 protein: AWSGEYRYT
V gene: TRBV6-5; J gene: TRBJ2-7; CDR3 protein: ASSLSENSYEQY
V gene: TRBV7-9; J gene: TRBJ2-1; CDR3 protein: ASSGLAGLYNEQF
V gene: TRBV5-1; J gene: TRBJ2-1; CDR3 protein: ASSLVQGDNEQF
V gene: TRBV6-1; J gene: TRBJ2-6; CDR3 protein: ASSAGLRISGANVLT
V gene: TRBV7-9; J gene: TRBJ2-1; CDR3 protein: ASSSNSGTQQF
V gene: TRBV30; J gene: TRBJ1-1; CDR3 protein: AWSRGQNTEAF
V gene: TRBV15; J gene: TRBJ1-2; CDR3 protein: ATSRDAGSPNYGYT
V gene: TRBV4-2; J gene: TRBJ2-7; CDR3 protein: ASSQDLLAGGFTYEQY
V gene: TRBV10-2; J gene: TRBJ2-1; CDR3 protein: ASSETGASYNEQF
V gene: TRBV11-2; J gene: TRBJ1-2; CDR3 protein: ASSLGQFGYT
V gene: TRBV30; J gene: TRBJ2-3; CDR3 protein: AWSVGSSSTDTQY
V gene: TRBV18; J gene: TRBJ2-7; CDR3 protein: ASSPGQSSYEQY